This entry lists 19 T cell receptor beta chains sequenced from one sample in a study of cytomegalovirus exposure and HLA in healthy donors. Researchers ran the PCR with 60 Vbeta and 13 Jbeta primers. Method: immunoSEQ multiplex PCR; TCRdb's copy keeps in-frame clones and lacks some. The sample contains a few hundred thousand clones, around 90% of which appear only once. Sequenced: PBMCs. The receptors here all came from a girl aged 2 to 9 in good health and CMV-seronegative.

The rearrangement joins TRBV28 to TRBJ2-4, with D perhaps matching TRBD1 (5 bases). In germline, CDR1 is MDHEN, CDR2 SYDVKM. V was pared by 6 bases and J by 8 bases, with 8 bases between. This CDR3 spans 11 amino acids. The CDR3 DNA reads TGTGCCAGCAGGGGGCCCTACATTCAGTACTTC. This sequence encodes CASRGPYIQYF.

The V call is TRBV9, the J call TRBJ1-4; D is possibly TRBD1 (6 bases). CDR1 is SGDLS and CDR2 is YYNGEE in the germline V gene. The ends were cut back, 4 bases at V and 5 bases at J, with 12 bases in the middle. There are 14 residues in the CDR3. Written as DNA, the CDR3 is TGTGCCAGCAGCCCAGGGGCGGGCAATGAAAAACTGTTTTTT. It is translated as CASSPGAGNEKLFF.

V is TRBV5-1 and J is TRBJ2-5; perhaps TRBD1 as D (6 bases). The CDR3 has 15 residues. V lost 5 bases to trimming and J lost 2 bases, with 16 bases between them. Germline CDR1 and CDR2: SGHRS and YFSETQ. The CDR3 DNA reads as TGCGCCAGCAGGGCAGGGGATAAACGTCAAGAGACCCAGTACTTC. This encodes CASRAGDKRQETQYF.

The chain recombines TRBV27 with TRBJ2-7; possible D gene TRBD1, 5 bases. This CDR3 region has 13 residues. The germline gives CDR1 MNHEY, CDR2 SMNVEV (reference sequence). The V end was cut by 6 bases, the J end by 2 bases, with 11 bases between. The CDR3 loop is CASSPQGPYEQYF. The CDR3 DNA reads as TGTGCCAGCAGCCCGCAGGGCCCCTACGAGCAGTACTTC.

The chain has TRBV5-4 and TRBJ2-1; maybe TRBD2 (6 bases). The CDR3 is made up of 16 amino acids. Trimming took off 1 base at V and 8 bases at J, with 19 bases between the two ends. Germline values: CDR1 SGHNT, CDR2 YYREEE (reference sequence). The chain's CDR3 is CASSLQAGGSVDEQFF. CDR3 DNA sequence: TGTGCCAGCAGCTTGCAGGCCGGGGGATCAGTCGATGAGCAGTTCTTC.

The chain couples TRBV9 to TRBJ2-7, with 8 bases lining up with TRBD1. There are 15 residues in the CDR3. CDR1 and CDR2 from the germline V gene are SGDLS and YYNGEE. V shed 0 bases, J shed 2 bases, and the junction held 4 bases outside the gene matches. The CDR3 spells CASSVGGQGTYEQYF. The CDR3 nucleotides read TGTGCCAGCAGCGTAGGAGGACAGGGCACCTACGAGCAGTACTTC.

Turning to this clone: A read error may produce the germline difference seen at one junction end. This sample includes further DNA sequences coding for the same CDR3. V is TRBV4-1 and J is TRBJ2-1; 8 positions match TRBD1. Germline V gene sequence: CDR1 MGHRA, CDR2 YSYEKL. This CDR3 region has 14 residues. The CDR3 protein is CASSQVDRGDEQFF. The CDR3 DNA reads as TGCGCCAGCAGCCAAGTTGACAGGGGAGATGAACAGTTCTTC.

V and J are TRBV2 and TRBJ1-2, with no clear D. This CDR3 contains 14 residues. The ends were cut back, 1 base at V and 3 bases at J, with 9 bases in the middle. Germline V CDR1 and CDR2: SNHLY, FYNNEI. Here the CDR3 reads CASSEVRGYYGYTF. The CDR3 DNA reads TGTGCCAGCAGTGAAGTGAGAGGTTACTATGGCTACACCTTC. Combining the CDR3 with reference TRBV2 and TRBJ1-2 gives the whole variable domain EPEVTQTPSHQVTQMGQEVILRCVPISNHLYFYWYRQILGQKVEFLVSFYNNEISEKSEIFDDQFSVERPDGSNFTLKIRSTKLEDSAMYFCASSEVRGYYGYTFGSGTRLTVV.

This sequence joins TRBV11-3 and TRBJ1-1; D ambiguous. The CDR3 spans 13 residues. Germline V gene sequence: CDR1 SGHNT, CDR2 YENEEA. Trimming took off 4 bases at V and 1 base at J, with 7 bases between the two ends. CDR3 nucleotides: TGTGCCAGCAGCTCCCCGGGGAACACTGAAGCTTTCTTT. Translating it yields CASSSPGNTEAFF.

The V gene is TRBV6-6, the J gene TRBJ2-1, with 11 bases identical to TRBD2. The CDR3 has 15 residues. Looked up from germline, CDR1 is MNHNY and CDR2 is SVGAGI (reference sequence). With 6 bases clipped from V and 6 bases from J, the junction kept 7 bases outside the gene matches. CDR3 bases: TGTGCCAGCAGACCACTAGCGGGAGAGGGCAATGAGCAGTTCTTC. It codes for CASRPLAGEGNEQFF.

The chain couples TRBV7-2 to TRBJ2-5; D not certain. V was cut by 3 bases and J by 7 bases, with 9 bases left in between. Germline values: CDR1 SGHTA, CDR2 FQGNSA. This CDR3 region has 12 residues. CDR3 in DNA: TGTGCCAGCAGCTTGGCCTCATGGACCCAGTACTTC. Its translation is CASSLASWTQYF. Supplemented by reference TRBV7-2 and TRBJ2-5, the full variable domain reads GAGVSQSPSNKVTEKGKDVELRCDPISGHTALYWYRQSLGQGLEFLIYFQGNSAPDKSGLPSDRFSAERTGGSVSTLTIQRTQQEDSAVYLCASSLASWTQYFGPGTRLLVL.

The chain is built from TRBV30 and TRBJ1-1; 9 nucleotides agree with TRBD1. The CDR3 has 13 amino acids. V lost 5 bases, J lost 1 base, and 2 bases stayed unmatched. The V gene's germline CDR1 is GTSNPN and CDR2 SVGIG (reference sequence). CDR3 DNA sequence: TGTGCCTGGGACAGGGGGACGAACACTGAAGCTTTCTTT. Translation gives CAWDRGTNTEAFF.

The chain links TRBV10-2 to TRBJ2-7; 8 bases are a match to TRBD2. The CDR3 runs to 15 residues. Per germline, CDR1 WSHSY and CDR2 SAAADI. The junction had 9 bases not matched to a gene; V was cut back by 5 bases and J by 3 bases. CDR3 in DNA: TGCGCCAGCAGTCAACAAACCGGGACTAGCTACGAGCAGTACTTC. As protein: CASSQQTGTSYEQYF.

The chain joins TRBV20-1 to TRBJ2-1, with D uncertain. CDR3 length equals 11 residues. The germline V and J ends were trimmed by 5 bases and 6 bases, with 8 bases remaining between them. Germline CDR1 reads DFQATT; CDR2 reads SNEGSKA (reference sequence). DNA for the CDR3: TGCAGTGCTGAACAGTCCAATGAGCAGTTCTTC. Encoded protein: CSAEQSNEQFF.

The chain is built from TRBV19 and TRBJ2-2, with 8 bases identical to TRBD2. This CDR3 has 15 amino acids. V dropped 5 bases and J dropped 6; count of bases not matched to a gene: 8. CDR1 and CDR2 from the germline V gene are LNHDA and SQIVND (reference sequence). DNA for the CDR3: TGTGCCAGTAGTGTTATAGCGGGGAATGCCGGGGAGCTGTTTTTT. As protein: CASSVIAGNAGELFF.

The chain links TRBV7-8 to TRBJ2-7; TRBD2 aligns across 11 bases. CDR3 length: 16 amino acids. Germline CDR1 and CDR2: SGHVS and FQNEAQ. Trimming cost V 1 base and J 7 bases; bases outside gene matches: 9. CDR3 sequence: CASSLGLAGGLFEQYF. The CDR3 region has the DNA TGTGCCAGCAGCTTAGGTTTAGCGGGAGGGCTGTTTGAGCAGTACTTC.

This sequence joins TRBV1 and TRBJ1-1; TRBD1 is taken as the D call from the table, unchecked against the DNA. TRBV1 is marked as a pseudogene. The CDR3 has 18 amino acids. CDR3: CTSSQEVTDSLMNTEAFF. CDR3 DNA: TGCACCAGCAGCCAAGAAGTGACGGACAGCCTAATGAACACTGAAGCTTTCTTT.

The chain links TRBV30 to TRBJ2-2, with TRBD1 matching 9 bases. The CDR3 extends over 16 amino acids. Germline trimming cut 1 base from V and 4 bases from J; bases unmatched to any gene: 7. From germline, CDR1 is GTSNPN and CDR2 SVGIG (reference sequence). As DNA, the CDR3 is TGTGCCTGGAGTGAAATCCGGGACAGGGTCACCGGGGAGCTGTTTTTT. It is translated as CAWSEIRDRVTGELFF.

The chain is built from TRBV9 and TRBJ1-5; D is undetermined. V dropped 3 bases and J dropped 7 bases, with 11 bases sitting between them. Germline loops: CDR1 SGDLS, CDR2 YYNGEE. This CDR3 contains 13 residues. The CDR3 DNA sequence: TGTGCCAGCAGCGAGACATTGGGCCAGCCCCAGCATTTT. Translation gives CASSETLGQPQHF.